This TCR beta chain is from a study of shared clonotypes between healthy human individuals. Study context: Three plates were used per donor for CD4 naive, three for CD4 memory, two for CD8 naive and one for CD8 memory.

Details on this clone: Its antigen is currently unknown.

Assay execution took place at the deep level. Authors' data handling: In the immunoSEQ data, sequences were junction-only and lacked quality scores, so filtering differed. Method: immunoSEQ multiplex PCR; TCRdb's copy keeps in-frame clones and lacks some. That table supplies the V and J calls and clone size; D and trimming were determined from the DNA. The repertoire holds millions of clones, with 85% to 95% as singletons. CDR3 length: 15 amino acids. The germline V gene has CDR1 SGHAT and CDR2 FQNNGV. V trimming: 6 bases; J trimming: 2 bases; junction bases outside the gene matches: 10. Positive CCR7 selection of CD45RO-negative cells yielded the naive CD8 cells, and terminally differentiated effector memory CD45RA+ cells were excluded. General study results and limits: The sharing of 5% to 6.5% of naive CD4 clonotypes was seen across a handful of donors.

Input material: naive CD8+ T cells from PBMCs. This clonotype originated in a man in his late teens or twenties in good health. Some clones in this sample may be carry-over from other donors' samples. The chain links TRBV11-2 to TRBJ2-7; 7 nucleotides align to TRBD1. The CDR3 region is CASSFDREGTYEQYF. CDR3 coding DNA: TGTGCCAGCAGTTTCGACAGGGAAGGGACCTACGAGCAGTACTTC.